This T cell receptor (beta chain) derives from a study of OX40 agonist ivuxolimab in advanced cancers. Comments on this clone: No antigen is known for it.

Whole-study results and caveats: In the expanded peripheral T cells, antigen specificity was never determined.

The CDR3 covers 15 residues. V lost 5 bases, J lost 4 bases, and 7 bases stayed unmatched. Germline V lookup: CDR1 SGHTA, CDR2 FQGTGA. Assay used: immunoSEQ multiplex PCR; TCRdb lists only in-frame clones, some missing. The sample shows 70,000 or so clones, 90% of them seen only once. The sample was CD4+ or CD8+ T cells sorted from blood, taken in a trial of the OX40 agonist ivuxolimab. V is TRBV7-3 and J is TRBJ2-5; TRBD1 aligns across 10 bases. The TCR comes from an adult with an advanced solid tumor such as melanoma, head and neck, liver or kidney cancer. CDR3 in DNA: TGTGCCAGCAGCCCCGGTCGGACAGGGGGAGAGACCCAGTACTTC. The encoded protein is CASSPGRTGGETQYF.